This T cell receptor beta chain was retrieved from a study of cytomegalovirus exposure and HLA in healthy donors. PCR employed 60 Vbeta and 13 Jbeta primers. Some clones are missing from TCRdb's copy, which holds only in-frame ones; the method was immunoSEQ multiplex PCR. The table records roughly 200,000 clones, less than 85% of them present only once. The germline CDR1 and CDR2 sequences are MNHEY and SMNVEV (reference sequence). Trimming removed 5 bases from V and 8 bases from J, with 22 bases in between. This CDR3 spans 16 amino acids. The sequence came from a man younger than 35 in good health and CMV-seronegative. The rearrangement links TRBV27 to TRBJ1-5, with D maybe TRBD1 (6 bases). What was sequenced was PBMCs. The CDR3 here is CASSTLQGGGGKPQHF. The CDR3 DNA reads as TGTGCCAGCAGTACTCTACAGGGTGGGGGTGGGAAGCCCCAGCATTTT.